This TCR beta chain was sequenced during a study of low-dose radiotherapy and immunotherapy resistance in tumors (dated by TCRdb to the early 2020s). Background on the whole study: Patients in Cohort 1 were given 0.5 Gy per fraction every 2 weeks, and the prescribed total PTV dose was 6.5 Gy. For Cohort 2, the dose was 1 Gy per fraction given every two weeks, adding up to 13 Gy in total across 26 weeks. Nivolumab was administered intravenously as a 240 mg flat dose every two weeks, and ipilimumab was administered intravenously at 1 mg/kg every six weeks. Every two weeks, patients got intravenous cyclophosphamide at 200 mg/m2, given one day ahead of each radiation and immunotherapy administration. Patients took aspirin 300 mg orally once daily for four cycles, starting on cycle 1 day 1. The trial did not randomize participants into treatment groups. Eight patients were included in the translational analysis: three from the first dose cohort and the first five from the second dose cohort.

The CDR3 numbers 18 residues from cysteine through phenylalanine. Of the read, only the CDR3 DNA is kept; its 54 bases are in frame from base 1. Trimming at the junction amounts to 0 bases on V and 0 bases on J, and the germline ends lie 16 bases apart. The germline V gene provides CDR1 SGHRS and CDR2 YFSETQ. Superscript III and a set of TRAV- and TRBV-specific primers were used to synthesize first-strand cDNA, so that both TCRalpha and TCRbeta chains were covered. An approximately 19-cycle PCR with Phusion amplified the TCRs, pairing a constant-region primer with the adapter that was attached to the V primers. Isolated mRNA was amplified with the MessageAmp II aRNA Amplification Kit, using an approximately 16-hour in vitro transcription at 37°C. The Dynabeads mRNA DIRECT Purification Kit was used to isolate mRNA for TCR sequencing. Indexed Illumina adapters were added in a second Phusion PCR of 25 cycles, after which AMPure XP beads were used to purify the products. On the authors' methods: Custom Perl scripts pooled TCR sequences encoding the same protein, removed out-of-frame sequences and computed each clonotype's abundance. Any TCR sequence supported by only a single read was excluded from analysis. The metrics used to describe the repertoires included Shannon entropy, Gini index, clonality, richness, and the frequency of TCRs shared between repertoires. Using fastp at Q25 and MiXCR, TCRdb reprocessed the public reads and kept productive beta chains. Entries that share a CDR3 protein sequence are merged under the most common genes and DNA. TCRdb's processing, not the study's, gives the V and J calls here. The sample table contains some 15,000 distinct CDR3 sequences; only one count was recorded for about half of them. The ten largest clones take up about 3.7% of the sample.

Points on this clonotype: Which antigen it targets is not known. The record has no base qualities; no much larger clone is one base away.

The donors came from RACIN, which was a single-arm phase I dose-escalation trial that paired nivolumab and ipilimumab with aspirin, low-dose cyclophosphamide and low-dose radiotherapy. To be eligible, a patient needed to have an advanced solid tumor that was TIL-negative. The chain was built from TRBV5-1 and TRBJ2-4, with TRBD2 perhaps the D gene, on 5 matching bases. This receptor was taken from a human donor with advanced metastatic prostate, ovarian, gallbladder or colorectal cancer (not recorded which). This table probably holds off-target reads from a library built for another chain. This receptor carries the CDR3 CASSLVAGWTLAKNIQYF. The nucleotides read TGCGCCAGCAGCTTGGTTGCGGGCTGGACTTTAGCCAAAAACATTCAGTACTTC.